This T cell receptor (beta chain) was recovered during a study of blood T cell repertoires in COVID-19. Study in general: The United States, Italy and Spain were the sources of the acute and convalescent COVID-19 samples. The cDNA or gDNA used as material had been derived from T cells, B-cell-depleted T cells, or PBMCs.

While infection was still active, Seattle patients were enrolled and then followed longitudinally. Germline assignment: CDR1 SGHRS and CDR2 YFSETQ. The germline V and J ends were trimmed by 6 bases and 7 bases, with 11 bases remaining between them. This CDR3 comprises 13 residues. TCRdb's table, derived via immunoSEQ multiplex PCR, lists solely in-frame clones and lacks some. The table has approximately 150,000 clones, 60% to 85% seen once. At least ten counts were recorded for this clone. The chain uses TRBV5-1 and TRBJ1-6, with D possibly being TRBD1 (5 bases). The sequenced material came from peripheral blood. The receptor's source is a woman aged 60-75 years with COVID-19, enrolled during active disease. The CDR3 loop reads CASKESGNSPLHF. In DNA, the CDR3 is TGCGCCAGCAAGGAGTCAGGGAATTCACCCCTCCACTTT.